This TCR beta chain came from a study of blood T cell repertoires in COVID-19. For the study at large: Samples came from the United States, Italy and Spain, spanning acute and convalescent COVID-19. Sources were T cells, B-cell-depleted T cells, or PBMCs; the material itself was cDNA or gDNA.

Between the trimmed V and J ends, which lost 1 base and 7 bases, there was a span of 7 bases. The CDR3 extends over 12 amino acids. Germline V CDR1 and CDR2: SGHVS, FQNEAQ. In the study's own analysis: Estimation of nucleated cell counts relied on the amplification of reference gene primers. The assay was immunoSEQ multiplex PCR, and TCRdb's table has in-frame clones only and misses some. V, J and clone size reflect that table, while D and trimming were determined from the DNA. The top ten clones hold around a tenth of a sample with over 200,000 clones, around 86% of them seen once. It was during active infection that Seattle patients were enrolled and then longitudinally followed.

J is TRBJ1-1 and V is TRBV7-8; no clear D. The sequence was obtained from a man aged 45-65 years with COVID-19, enrolled during active disease. Sequencing was performed on peripheral blood. Written as DNA, the CDR3 is TGTGCCAGCAGCTTAGAATTTAGTGAAGCTTTCTTT. The encoded protein is CASSLEFSEAFF.